This T cell receptor (beta chain) was observed in a study of blood T cell repertoires in COVID-19. Study-wide context: PBMCs, B-cell-depleted T cells, or T cells were the source of the cDNA or gDNA that made up the material.

In the original processing: Reference gene primer amplification gave nucleated cell count estimates. Measured with immunoSEQ multiplex PCR; TCRdb has only the in-frame clones, and not every one. V and J calls and clone size follow that table, whereas D and trimming were derived from the DNA. The sample shows about 320,000 clones, roughly nine tenths of them seen only once. The CDR3 sequence is 15 residues long. V lost 2 bases, J lost 6 bases, and 7 bases stayed unmatched. The germline gives CDR1 SGHAT, CDR2 FQNNGV. The J gene is TRBJ2-3, the V gene TRBV11-2; 8 bases map to TRBD2. This receptor was taken from a man aged 55 to 69 who had recovered from COVID-19. The sample comprised PBMCs or T cells enriched from blood (not recorded which). CDR3 residues: CASSLTAGVGDTQYF. CDR3 coding DNA: TGTGCCAGCAGCTTAACAGCGGGGGTCGGGGATACGCAGTATTTT.